The subject of this entry is one T cell receptor beta chain. Its antigen specificity is not known. The data were taken from a study of T cells expressing NK-cell markers (dated by TCRdb to the early 2020s). Turning to the overall study: Under ten donors provided sorted CD3+CD56+NKG2C+, CD3+CD56+NKG2C- and CD3+CD56-NKG2C+ T-cell subsets, whose TCR beta-chain repertoires were profiled. All eight donors whose samples were sequenced were randomly selected healthy volunteers, three of them men and five women. Illumina HiSeq 2000/2500, MiSeq or NextSeq was used to sequence libraries as 2 x 150 bp reads. Among the eight sequenced donors, seven were HCMV-seropositive and one was HCMV-seronegative.

TCRdb lists the instrument as Illumina HiSeq 2000. 5'RACE template switching, by which a universal primer site and unique molecular identifiers were added, was used to make TCR beta cDNA libraries. cDNA synthesis was primed from the TCR beta constant segment, followed by two successive PCR amplification steps. On the authors' methods: MIGEC was used to demultiplex reads and group reads by UMI, and MiTCR was used to assemble and quantify clonotypes. To remove erroneous sequences, TCR cDNA sequences were retained only when supported by two or more reads. The tcR package was used for downstream repertoire analysis, with clonotypes matched between fractions based on CDR3 nucleotide sequence plus V segment. VDJmatch was used to annotate antigen specificity against VDJdb, with one amino acid substitution in CDR3 permitted. Reprocessed by TCRdb, the reads give a single entry per CDR3 protein sequence, without DNA. For this entry, the V and J calls and clone size follow TCRdb and not the study's own pipeline. The table for this sample records over 6,500 distinct CDR3 sequences. In total, the top ten clones hold 62% of the sample.

Study-level results and caveats: Those dominant clonotypes were again the most abundant among CD3+CD56-NKG2C+ cells in a few donors, at roughly 28.3-60.1%. Whether the expanded NKG2C-expressing T cell clones were specific for HCMV antigens was left unclear. In roughly six donors, the dominant CD3+CD56+NKG2C+ clonotypes were among the top 10 CD8+ clonotypes and accounted for about 1.0-7.0% of CD8+ T cells.

CDR1 and CDR2 (MNHNS, SASEGT) derive from the germline V gene. The CDR3 runs 13 amino acids, cysteine and phenylalanine included. No DNA sequence is on record. A commercial ELISA kit detecting HCMV-specific IgG in serum was used to determine HCMV serostatus. Peripheral blood mononuclear cells were isolated from blood by Ficoll density gradient centrifugation. This TCR came from a man between 18 and 69 years old in good health. Recombination joined TRBV6-1 with TRBJ1-1. What was sequenced was blood T cells: a sorted CD56 or NKG2C T cell subset, CD4+ or CD8+ T cells, or bulk PBMC T cells (not recorded which). The CDR3 loop reads CASGDLEFTEAFF.